The clone carrying this T cell receptor beta chain was seen just once. These data belong to a study of shared clonotypes between healthy human individuals. Every subset had its genomic DNA shared out evenly among several immunoSEQ plates. Method: immunoSEQ multiplex PCR; TCRdb's copy keeps in-frame clones and lacks some. This table holds roughly 320,000 clones, around 87% found once. The CDR3 length is 15 residues. Looked up from germline, CDR1 is MGHRA and CDR2 is YSYEKL. Trimming removed 4 bases from V and 0 bases from J, with 12 bases in between. The V gene is TRBV4-1, the J gene TRBJ1-1, with D possibly TRBD1 on 5 matching bases. The TCR was taken from a man younger than 35 in good health. The sample consisted of memory CD8+ T cells sorted from blood. Stated subset: CD45RO+ cells pooled with CCR7-negative TemRA cells. This chain's CDR3 is CASSREDIMNTEAFF. The CDR3 DNA reads TGCGCCAGCAGCCGAGAGGACATTATGAACACTGAAGCTTTCTTT.